The T cell receptor beta chain described here comes from a study of CD8 T cells in Susac syndrome. With random hexamers, 0.5 to 1 ug RNA was reverse transcribed. Amplification of TCR beta CDR3 spanned 54 Vbeta and 13 Jbeta via immunoSEQ multiplex PCR. TCRdb re-called the immunoSEQ multiplex PCR reads through MiXCR, storing one row per CDR3 protein. The sample lists 130,000 or so distinct CDR3 sequences, approximately 95% occurring once. CD8+ and CD4+ blood T cells underwent TCR beta sequencing. Germline-derived CDR1 and CDR2 are LNHDA and SQIVND (reference sequence). The CDR3 runs to 15 residues. Trimming stripped 2 bases from V and 3 bases from J, with 11 bases between.

The material sequenced was CD4+ T cells from PBMCs. V and J are TRBV19 and TRBJ2-1; D gene uncertain. This sequence originates from a human donor with multiple sclerosis. The DNA of the CDR3 is TGTGCCAGTAGTATACGAGATCTCAACTACAATGAGCAGTTCTTC. Its protein is CASSIRDLNYNEQFF.